This TCR beta chain was retrieved from a study of CD4 T cells in relation to SARS-CoV-2 and coronaviruses. CDR3 length equals 14 residues. V lost 3 bases, J lost 6 bases, and 13 bases lay in between. Germline values: CDR1 SGHRS, CDR2 YFSETQ. The table came from immunoSEQ multiplex PCR; TCRdb's copy has only in-frame clones and leaves some out. Among roughly 71,000 clones listed, 87% were seen once. Unexposed donor CD4+ T cells date from about 2011-2018, before the COVID-19 pandemic. This chain joins TRBV5-1 and TRBJ2-4; possible D gene TRBD2, 6 bases. This TCR derives from a human donor in good health. The source material was memory CD4+ T cells from PBMCs. CDR3: CASSSGGAGNIQYF. Written as DNA, the CDR3 is TGCGCCAGCAGCTCAGGAGGGGCGGGAAACATTCAGTACTTC.